Sequencing of this T cell receptor (beta chain) was carried out in a study of cytomegalovirus exposure and HLA in healthy donors. Study-wide results and limits: CMV antigen specificity was confirmed in vitro for a few CMV-associated chains. When analyzed later, a missense DCLRE1C variant was found to be linked to TCR beta V- and J-gene trimming.

With regard to this clone: Its cognate antigen is unknown.

The CDR3 has 13 residues. Trimming at V came to 4 bases and at J to 7 bases, leaving 9 bases not matched to a gene. From germline, CDR1 is SQVTM and CDR2 ANQGSEA. 60 Vbeta and 13 Jbeta primers were used in PCR. Profiled with immunoSEQ multiplex PCR; TCRdb holds only in-frame clones, not every one. The sample includes around 210,000 clones, about three quarters of them seen just once. This TCR was sampled from a boy aged 5 to 17 in good health and CMV-seronegative. Sample: PBMCs. The chain couples TRBV29-1 to TRBJ1-2, with TRBD1 identical over 7 bases. CDR3 residues: CSVAGQQLTGYTF. In DNA, the CDR3 is TGCAGCGTTGCGGGACAGCAATTAACTGGCTACACCTTC.